What follows are 17 T cell receptor beta chains derived from one specimen sequenced in a study of somatic mutations in cytotoxic T cells in rheumatoid arthritis. Data came from immunoSEQ multiplex PCR; TCRdb stores just in-frame clones and leaves some out. The sample shows thousands of clones, around 80% of them seen only once. The sequencing sample was made of CD8+ T cells sorted from blood. Receptors were obtained from an adult with rheumatoid arthritis.

This clone appeared a few times. This chain links TRBV19 with TRBJ1-1; weak D call: TRBD1 (6 bases). CDR1 and CDR2 from the germline V gene are LNHDA and SQIVND (reference sequence). CDR3 length: 13 residues. The V and J ends lost 6 bases and 4 bases respectively, with 12 bases between them. CDR3 sequence reads: CASRIGQSTEAFF. The CDR3 coding sequence is TGTGCCAGTAGGATTGGACAGTCCACTGAAGCTTTCTTT.

The chain is built from TRBV13 and TRBJ1-2, with 9 bases that match TRBD1. The CDR3 is 16 amino acids. Germline CDR1 is PRHDT and CDR2 is FYEKMQ (reference sequence). V shed 4 bases and J 3 bases; nucleotides not matched to a gene: 9. The CDR3: CASSWGTGNSDYGYTF. DNA for the CDR3: TGTGCCAGCAGCTGGGGGACAGGGAATTCTGACTATGGCTACACCTTC. The entire variable domain, with the rest obtained from reference TRBV13 and TRBJ1-2, is as follows: AAGVIQSPRHLIKEKRETATLKCYPIPRHDTVYWYQQGPGQDPQFLISFYEKMQSDKGSIPDRFSAQQFSDYHSELNMSSLELGDSALYFCASSWGTGNSDYGYTFGSGTRLTVV.

The chain employs TRBV5-1 and TRBJ2-3; D ambiguous. V lost 0 bases and J lost 4, with 9 bases in between. This CDR3 region has 14 residues. Germline values: CDR1 SGHRS, CDR2 YFSETQ. The CDR3 is CASSLGVIADTQYF. The CDR3 DNA reads TGCGCCAGCAGCTTGGGGGTGATCGCAGATACGCAGTATTTT.

This chain uses TRBV9 with TRBJ2-1; 15 bases agree with TRBD2. This CDR3 region has 18 residues. The germline V gene has CDR1 SGDLS and CDR2 YYNGEE. V lost 4 bases, J lost 9 bases, and 14 bases stayed unmatched. CDR3 nucleotides: TGTGCCAGCAGCCCCGGACTAGCGGGGGGGCAACTACACGGTGAGCAGTTCTTC. This translates into CASSPGLAGGQLHGEQFF.

V and J are TRBV11-1 and TRBJ1-1; maybe TRBD1 (5 bases). Germline CDR1 is SGHAT and CDR2 is FQDESV (reference sequence). Trimming cost V 2 bases and J 3 bases, with 19 bases left between them. The CDR3 sequence is 17 residues long. The DNA of the CDR3 is TGTGCCAGCAGCTTATGGAAGCGGGGGAAGACGGACACTGAAGCTTTCTTT. Protein product: CASSLWKRGKTDTEAFF.

The chain employs TRBV27 and TRBJ2-5, with 8 bases identical to TRBD1. This CDR3 is 15 amino acids long. CDR1 is MNHEY, CDR2 SMNVEV, per germline (reference sequence). V trimming: 3 bases; J trimming: 5 bases; junction bases outside the gene matches: 8. This CDR3 reads CASSFVGQGGETQYF. The CDR3 coding sequence is TGTGCCAGCAGTTTCGTCGGACAGGGTGGGGAGACCCAGTACTTC.

This sequence joins TRBV14 and TRBJ1-3, with D unclear. CDR1 is SGHDN, CDR2 FVKESK, per germline. The CDR3 is made up of 18 amino acids. V lost 4 bases and J lost 1, with 20 bases in between. The CDR3 loop reads CASSRDPSLTLSGNTIYF. The CDR3 bases are TGTGCCAGCAGCCGCGACCCTTCCCTGACTCTTTCTGGAAACACCATATATTTT.

About this clone itself: Distinct nucleotide sequences in the sample also encode this CDR3. The DNA of the CDR3 is TGCGCCAGCAGCCAAGGGGACAGGGGAATGAACACTGAAGCTTTCTTT. Translating gives CASSQGDRGMNTEAFF. This sequence joins TRBV4-1 and TRBJ1-1, with 10 bases matching TRBD1. CDR3 size: 16 residues. Germline V gene lookup returns CDR1 MGHRA and CDR2 YSYEKL. J lost 0 bases, V lost 1 base, and 2 bases had no gene match.

J is TRBJ2-7 and V is TRBV10-3; 7 bases align to TRBD1. This CDR3 comprises 13 residues. V lost 7 bases, J lost 0 bases, and 3 bases stayed unmatched. Germline V lookup: CDR1 ENHRY, CDR2 SYGVKD. CDR3 DNA sequence: TGTGCCATCACCCCAGGGGGCTCCTACGAGCAGTACTTC. Translation: CAITPGGSYEQYF.

This chain uses TRBV11-2 with TRBJ2-7, with D possibly TRBD2 on 6 matching bases. With 5 bases removed from V and 4 bases from J, the gap between germline ends came to 12 bases. Germline values: CDR1 SGHAT, CDR2 FQNNGV. The CDR3 spans 13 residues. DNA for the CDR3: TGTGCCAGCAGCGCTCTCGGGGGATACGAGCAGTACTTC. Translating it yields CASSALGGYEQYF.

V is TRBV4-1 and J is TRBJ2-1, with TRBD2 identical over 11 bases. V trimming: 0 bases; J trimming: 4 bases; junction bases outside the gene matches: 5. Germline CDR1 MGHRA, CDR2 YSYEKL. CDR3 length: 17 amino acids. The CDR3 nucleotides are TGCGCCAGCAGCCAAGAACCGACTAGCGGGGTTTACAATGAGCAGTTCTTC. Protein sequence: CASSQEPTSGVYNEQFF.

A few counts support this clone. The chain couples TRBV28 to TRBJ1-6; 9 nucleotides line up with TRBD1. The germline CDR1 and CDR2 sequences are MDHEN and SYDVKM. The CDR3 is 14 residues long. With 7 bases clipped from V and 8 bases from J, the junction kept 6 bases outside the gene matches. The DNA for the CDR3 is TGTGCCAGCACCCCGGGACAGGGTGATTCACCCCTCCACTTT. It translates to CASTPGQGDSPLHF.

The chain is built from TRBV13 and TRBJ1-5; TRBD1 agrees at 7 bases. CDR1 PRHDT and CDR2 FYEKMQ come from the germline V gene (reference sequence). The junction had 10 bases not matched to a gene; V was cut back by 0 bases and J by 5 bases. CDR3 length equals 17 residues. CDR3 nucleotide sequence: TGTGCCAGCAGCTTAGGGGGCGACAGGGTGGGGGATCAGCCCCAGCATTTT. Its protein product is CASSLGGDRVGDQPQHF.

The chain combines TRBV27 with TRBJ1-2; 8 positions agree with TRBD1. The CDR3 totals 13 residues. The V and J ends lost 2 bases and 7 bases, in that order; junction bases with no gene match: 3. CDR1 and CDR2 (germline): MNHEY, SMNVEV (reference sequence). The CDR3 DNA reads as TGTGCCAGCAGTTTAGGACAGGGAAGTGGCTACACCTTC. Amino acid sequence: CASSLGQGSGYTF.

The rearrangement uses TRBV7-9 and TRBJ2-1; a weak D match, TRBD2 (6 bases). The V and J ends lost 4 bases and 2 bases respectively, with 18 bases between them. This CDR3 contains 17 residues. CDR1 is SEHNR, CDR2 FQNEAQ, per germline (reference sequence). The CDR3 DNA reads TGTGCCAGCAGCTCGCCTGACGGGGGTAGCGCCTACAATGAGCAGTTCTTC. Translated, it gives CASSSPDGGSAYNEQFF.

The chain links TRBV28 to TRBJ1-2; maybe TRBD1 (5 bases). The CDR3 has 15 amino acids. The ends were cut back, 5 bases at V and 7 bases at J, with 20 bases in the middle. Looked up from germline, CDR1 is MDHEN and CDR2 is SYDVKM. The DNA for the CDR3 is TGTGCCAGCAGTCCCTGGGGACCTTTAGGACTTGGCTACACCTTC. Translated: CASSPWGPLGLGYTF.

The J gene is TRBJ1-5, the V gene TRBV6-1; D is ambiguous. Germline V gene lookup returns CDR1 MNHNS and CDR2 SASEGT. The V end was cut by 1 base, the J end by 6 bases, with 13 bases between. The CDR3 contains 15 residues. As DNA, the CDR3 is TGTGCCAGCAGTGAAGGAACAGAGGGTTTTCAGCCCCAGCATTTT. It translates to CASSEGTEGFQPQHF.